These 27 T cell receptor beta chains were all obtained from the same sample, sequenced in a study of CD8+ T cells in alopecia areata. Treatment denoted: oral pan-JAK inhibitor, 5-10 mg twice daily. The authors extracted RNA and reverse transcribed it into cDNA as the sequencing template. Libraries were prepared by immunoSEQ multiplex PCR; TCRdb keeps only in-frame clonotypes and omits some of them. The sample consists of approximately 170,000 clones, approximately 57% of them appearing once. The source material was CD4+ T cells sorted from blood, sampled at week 24, from a patient treated with tofacitinib. These receptors all stem from a human donor with alopecia areata.

This chain joins TRBV2 and TRBJ2-5, with D unclear. The CDR3 covers 13 residues. V was shortened by 2 bases and J by 3 bases, with 7 bases between the two germline ends. Per the germline V gene, CDR1 is SNHLY and CDR2 is FYNNEI. CDR3 in amino acids: CASSEWDKETQYF. In DNA form, the CDR3 reads TGTGCCAGCAGTGAATGGGATAAAGAGACCCAGTACTTC.

This clone has only one observation. This sequence joins TRBV30 and TRBJ2-2; D gene uncertain. The CDR3 spans 11 residues. V lost 1 base, J lost 9 bases, and 6 bases lay in between. Germline assignment: CDR1 GTSNPN and CDR2 SVGIG (reference sequence). The CDR3 here is CAWSGSRELFF. Written as DNA, the CDR3 is TGTGCCTGGAGTGGTTCCCGGGAGCTGTTTTTT.

The genes are TRBV2 and TRBJ1-2; D not resolved. V was shortened by 2 bases and J by 3 bases, with 13 bases between the two germline ends. From germline, CDR1 is SNHLY and CDR2 FYNNEI. The CDR3 spans 15 residues. The DNA for the CDR3 is TGTGCCAGCAGTGAATCGTTGGGCTCTCACTATGGCTACACCTTC. The encoded protein is CASSESLGSHYGYTF.

The J gene is TRBJ2-5, the V gene TRBV29-1; D remains ambiguous. Deletions cut 7 bases from V and 5 bases from J, with 17 bases between. Germline V gives CDR1 SQVTM, CDR2 ANQGSEA. The CDR3 length is 13 residues. Here the CDR3 reads CSARVLLGETQYF. Written as DNA, the CDR3 is TGCAGCGCCCGGGTCCTACTGGGGGAGACCCAGTACTTC. Supplemented by reference TRBV29-1 and TRBJ2-5, the full variable domain reads SAVISQKPSRDICQRGTSLTIQCQVDSQVTMMFWYRQQPGQSLTLIATANQGSEATYESGFVIDKFPISRPNLTFSTLTVSNMSPEDSSIYLCSARVLLGETQYFGPGTRLLVL.

V is TRBV4-1 and J is TRBJ2-3; the match to TRBD2 covers 7 bases. The ends lost 4 bases at V and 4 bases at J; junction bases unmatched: 5. The CDR3 is made up of 14 amino acids. Germline values: CDR1 MGHRA, CDR2 YSYEKL. The CDR3 reads CASSRGAGADTQYF. The CDR3 DNA is TGCGCCAGCAGCCGAGGCGCGGGGGCAGATACGCAGTATTTT.

This clone came up once. The chain uses TRBV2 and TRBJ2-6; D not certain. This CDR3 has 12 amino acids. Germline CDR1 SNHLY, CDR2 FYNNEI. V was cut by 3 bases and J by 12 bases, with 9 bases left in between. DNA of the CDR3: TGTGCCAGCAGTGACCGACGCGGCGTCCTGACTTTC. Encoded protein: CASSDRRGVLTF.

The gene calls are TRBV5-1 and TRBJ2-2; D call uncertain. The germline gives CDR1 SGHRS, CDR2 YFSETQ. The CDR3 is 15 amino acids. V lost 0 bases and J lost 3, with 9 bases in between. This CDR3 is CASSLGPPDTGELFF. The CDR3 DNA reads TGCGCCAGCAGCTTGGGCCCTCCGGACACCGGGGAGCTGTTTTTT.

Concerning this clone: Other DNA sequences of this sample code for an identical CDR3. V and J are TRBV30 and TRBJ1-1; perhaps TRBD1 as D (6 bases). Germline CDR1 reads GTSNPN; CDR2 reads SVGIG (reference sequence). V lost 1 base and J 7 bases, leaving 16 bases between the germline ends. The CDR3 has 14 residues. The CDR3 DNA is TGTGCCTGGAGTGGATTCGGGGGGCAGAGTGAAGCTTTCTTT. As protein: CAWSGFGGQSEAFF.

This rearrangement joins TRBV2 to TRBJ1-2; D might be TRBD1 (6 bases). The germline V gene encodes CDR1 SNHLY and CDR2 FYNNEI. This CDR3 has 14 amino acids. The CDR3 protein is CAAGTGIANYGYTF. In DNA, the CDR3 is TGTGCGGCAGGCACAGGGATCGCTAACTATGGCTACACCTTC.

The gene calls are TRBV29-1 and TRBJ2-5, with 7 bases aligning to TRBD1. Germline V gene sequence: CDR1 SQVTM, CDR2 ANQGSEA. The V and J ends lost 6 bases and 5 bases, in that order; junction bases with no gene match: 9. The CDR3 covers 13 residues. The CDR3 spells CSVGQPLLETQYF. CDR3 nucleotide sequence: TGCAGCGTGGGACAGCCATTGTTGGAGACCCAGTACTTC.

This rearrangement joins TRBV5-6 to TRBJ2-7; D unresolved. The V gene's germline CDR1 is SGHDT and CDR2 YYEEEE. Trimming removed 4 bases at V and 5 bases at J, with 10 bases between. The CDR3 has 12 amino acids. The DNA for the CDR3 is TGTGCCAGCAGCCGGATTCGTGACGAGCAGTACTTC. Its translation: CASSRIRDEQYF.

This clone was seen only a few times. This chain joins TRBV29-1 and TRBJ2-7; 11 nucleotides align to TRBD1. Unmatched junction bases numbered 5, after V lost 4 bases and J lost 3 bases. Looked up from germline, CDR1 is SQVTM and CDR2 is ANQGSEA. This CDR3 region has 14 residues. The CDR3: CSVVWTGGIYEQYF. CDR3 nucleotide sequence: TGCAGCGTTGTTTGGACAGGGGGCATCTACGAGCAGTACTTC.

This chain uses TRBV29-1 with TRBJ2-5; perhaps TRBD2 as D (6 bases). The length of the CDR3 is 13 residues. Germline CDR1 SQVTM, CDR2 ANQGSEA. Trimming took off 6 bases at V and 2 bases at J, with 13 bases between the two ends. CDR3 region: CSVRGTLQETQYF. The DNA for the CDR3 is TGCAGCGTCCGGGGGACCTTGCAAGAGACCCAGTACTTC.

The genes are TRBV29-1 and TRBJ1-2; 8 bases match TRBD1. The V gene end was trimmed by 7 bases and the J gene end by 5 bases; junction bases not matched to a gene: 9. Looked up from germline, CDR1 is SQVTM and CDR2 is ANQGSEA. The CDR3 totals 13 residues. The CDR3 coding sequence is TGCAGCGCGAAGGACAGGGACGGTTATGGCTACACCTTC. Amino acids: CSAKDRDGYGYTF.

This sequence joins TRBV29-1 and TRBJ2-5; 12 bases fit TRBD1. This CDR3 contains 15 residues. V lost 6 bases, J lost 5 bases, and 10 bases stayed unmatched. Per the germline V gene, CDR1 is SQVTM and CDR2 is ANQGSEA. CDR3 in amino acids: CSVGQGQGAGETQYF. CDR3 nucleotides: TGCAGCGTCGGCCAGGGACAGGGGGCAGGGGAGACCCAGTACTTC.

The table lists this clone with a count of one. DNA of the CDR3: TGTGCCAGCAGCTTTGGTGAGCAGCCCCAGCATTTT. Translated: CASSFGEQPQHF. This chain links TRBV5-6 with TRBJ1-5; no definite D call. The germline V and J ends were trimmed by 2 bases and 7 bases, with 7 bases remaining between them. Germline lookup yields CDR1 SGHDT and CDR2 YYEEEE. The CDR3 sequence is 12 residues long.

J is TRBJ1-6 and V is TRBV7-2; D is perhaps TRBD1 (5 bases). The CDR3 spans 14 residues. The germline V and J ends were trimmed by 4 bases and 9 bases, with 13 bases remaining between them. CDR1 is SGHTA, CDR2 FQGNSA, per germline. In DNA, the CDR3 is TGTGCCAGCAGCTCCCGGGACGGAGGTTCACCCCTCCACTTT. It is translated as CASSSRDGGSPLHF.

This clone was seen only once. This chain uses TRBV30 with TRBJ1-5, with D possibly matching TRBD1 (6 bases). The V end lost 3 bases, the J end lost 1 base, and 16 bases lay between the germline ends. CDR1 is GTSNPN, CDR2 SVGIG, per germline (reference sequence). The CDR3 sequence is 16 residues long. CDR3 loop: CAWRNPTGTSNQPQHF. The DNA of the CDR3 is TGTGCCTGGAGGAACCCCACCGGGACAAGCAATCAGCCCCAGCATTTT.

This clone turned up a few times. The chain combines TRBV7-9 with TRBJ2-7; no reliable D call. The CDR3 loop spans 11 amino acids. The V gene's germline CDR1 is SEHNR and CDR2 FQNEAQ (reference sequence). Deletions cut 5 bases from V and 0 bases from J, with 2 bases between. CDR3 bases: TGTGCCAGCAGCCCCTCCTACGAGCAGTACTTC. It is translated as CASSPSYEQYF.

The V call is TRBV2, the J call TRBJ1-5; no clear D. The CDR3 loop spans 14 amino acids. V dropped 4 bases and J dropped 10 bases, with 17 bases sitting between them. CDR1 and CDR2 (germline): SNHLY, FYNNEI. CDR3 in DNA: TGTGCCAGCAGTGTATTGCAGCCTGAGGATCCCCAGCATTTT. This gives the protein CASSVLQPEDPQHF.

The chain links TRBV29-1 to TRBJ1-1; D gene uncertain. The CDR3 is 10 residues long. Trimming left V 7 bases short and J 0 bases short, with 3 bases between. From germline, CDR1 is SQVTM and CDR2 ANQGSEA. The CDR3 coding sequence is TGCAGCGGCATGAACACTGAAGCTTTCTTT. The encoded protein is CSGMNTEAFF.

The rearrangement uses TRBV28 and TRBJ2-5, with D possibly being TRBD1 (6 bases). CDR3 length equals 12 residues. Trimming cost V 10 bases and J 2 bases, with 11 bases left between them. The germline V gene has CDR1 MDHEN and CDR2 SYDVKM. Written as DNA, the CDR3 is TGTGCCATATCAAGGGGGCAAGAGACCCAGTACTTC. Protein: CAISRGQETQYF.

This clone was seen only a few times. The genes are TRBV19 and TRBJ1-1, with D unresolved. From germline, CDR1 is LNHDA and CDR2 SQIVND (reference sequence). This CDR3 contains 14 residues. V was cut by 5 bases and J by 0 bases, with 10 bases left in between. The CDR3 coding sequence is TGTGCCAGTAGTTCCCATTCTATGAACACTGAAGCTTTCTTT. Translating gives CASSSHSMNTEAFF.

This sequence joins TRBV6-5 and TRBJ1-2; 7 nucleotides agree with TRBD1. V shed 2 bases and J 4 bases; nucleotides not matched to a gene: 10. This CDR3 contains 16 residues. Germline V CDR1 and CDR2: MNHEY, SVGAGI. The CDR3 spells CASSYPAGQDLYGYTF. DNA of the CDR3: TGTGCCAGCAGTTACCCCGCCGGACAGGACCTCTATGGCTACACCTTC.

The chain joins TRBV19 to TRBJ1-1, with TRBD1 as a possible D gene (6 bases). V was cut by 6 bases and J by 4 bases, with 18 bases left in between. Germline V gene lookup returns CDR1 LNHDA and CDR2 SQIVND (reference sequence). The CDR3 length is 15 residues. DNA for the CDR3: TGTGCCAGTAGCCTGATGGGGGGGGCCACCACTGAAGCTTTCTTT. This sequence encodes CASSLMGGATTEAFF.

The V and J genes are TRBV19 and TRBJ2-7, with 7 bases aligning to TRBD2. J was trimmed by 4 bases and V by 6 bases; bases with no gene match: 9. This CDR3 has 14 residues. The germline gives CDR1 LNHDA, CDR2 SQIVND (reference sequence). The DNA of the CDR3 is TGTGCCAGTAGCGAGGCGGGGGATCGGTACGAGCAGTACTTC. Translated, it gives CASSEAGDRYEQYF.

This clone has a single count. The chain is built from TRBV2 and TRBJ2-3; a possible D gene is TRBD1 (5 bases). V shed 5 bases and J shed 6 bases, with 12 bases lying between them. This CDR3 region has 13 residues. Germline V CDR1 and CDR2: SNHLY, FYNNEI. The CDR3 nucleotides read TGTGCCAGCAGTCAAGACAGAGTGGATACGCAGTATTTT. This sequence encodes CASSQDRVDTQYF.